The rows below give T cell receptor beta chains drawn from one sample of a study of T cell responses to AZD1222 COVID-19 vaccine. Clones were sequenced by immunoSEQ multiplex PCR, and TCRdb holds only the in-frame ones, with some missing. The table lists 90,000 to 100,000 clones, around nine tenths of them singletons, with approximately 2.9% in the top ten. Material: peripheral blood, obtained on day 0 of AZD1222 vaccination. These receptors originate from an adult in good health. The CDR3 runs from the conserved cysteine through the conserved F or W. The order of the fields is CDR3 DNA, CDR3 protein, D gene, clone size, J gene, V gene. D genes are given only for firm matches. A row's size may be missing; if present it is once, few, many or a size class.

TGCAGCGTTGACGAACAGCTGTATGGCTACACCTTC CSVDEQLYGYTF . . TRBJ1-2 TRBV29-1
TGTGCCAGCAGCGGGGGGACAGGCGGAGGAGCTTTCTTT CASSGGTGGGAFF TRBD1 . TRBJ1-1 TRBV5-6
TGCGCCAGCAGCTTGCAACAGGGAGACGAAAAACTGTTTTTT CASSLQQGDEKLFF . few TRBJ1-4 TRBV5-1
TGTGCCAGCAGTTCCCCCCCGGATACGCAGTATTTT CASSSPPDTQYF . . TRBJ2-3 TRBV5-4
TGTGCCAGCGGGCCCGTGGGTTTCACTGAAGCTTTCTTT CASGPVGFTEAFF . . TRBJ1-1 TRBV12-3/TRBV12-4
TGTGCCAGCAGCGTCGGGACAGGCTCCACCGGGGAGCTGTTTTTT CASSVGTGSTGELFF TRBD1 . TRBJ2-2 TRBV9
TGTGCCAGTGATAACGAGCGGCTTTCCAGGGGAAAACTGTTTTTT CASDNERLSRGKLFF . . TRBJ1-4 TRBV19
TGTGCCAGCAGCTTAGGGACAGGTTTCTACGAGCAGTACTTC CASSLGTGFYEQYF TRBD1 . TRBJ2-7 TRBV7-9
TGTGCCTGGAGTGTACCTTGGGGGGGGAATTCACCCCTCCACTTT CAWSVPWGGNSPLHF . . TRBJ1-6 TRBV30
TGCGCCAGCAGCTTGGAATTTACCTCTGAAGCTTTCTTT CASSLEFTSEAFF . many TRBJ1-1 TRBV5-1
TGTGCCAGCAGACCAGAAGCAGGTGCGCAGCCCCAGCATTTT CASRPEAGAQPQHF . . TRBJ1-5 TRBV27
TGTGCCAGCAGCCCGGACAGGGCGGCAGATACGCAGTATTTT CASSPDRAADTQYF TRBD1 . TRBJ2-3 TRBV7-9
TGTGCCGCGGGGCCATTCGTTTACGAGCAGTACTTC CAAGPFVYEQYF . . TRBJ2-7 TRBV27
TGTGCCAGCCGGCGGGACAGGGGGAGTGAAAAACTGTTTTTT CASRRDRGSEKLFF TRBD1 . TRBJ1-4 TRBV18
TGTGCCAGCAGCTTAGCGCGGGGGACAGGTGACTCTCAGCCCCAGCATTTT CASSLARGTGDSQPQHF TRBD1 once TRBJ1-5 TRBV7-9
TGTGCCAGTAGTATCAGGGAAGGAAGCAATCAGCCCCAGCATTTT CASSIREGSNQPQHF . . TRBJ1-5 TRBV19
TGCGCCAGCAGCCCTGTAGGGCAGGGAGGTTCACCCCTCCACTTT CASSPVGQGGSPLHF . . TRBJ1-6 TRBV4-3
TGTGCCAGCAGCGACCGCTACGAGCAGTACTTC CASSDRYEQYF . . TRBJ2-7 TRBV6-2/TRBV6-3
TGTGCCAGCAGGCTCGGAGATACGCAGTATTTT CASRLGDTQYF . . TRBJ2-3 TRBV6-5
TGTGCCAGCAGCGTAAGTGGAGGACTCCCCAACAATGAGCAGTTCTTC CASSVSGGLPNNEQFF . . TRBJ2-1 TRBV9
TGTGCCAGCAGTTACGACCGGACAGGGTTGAACACTGAAGCTTTCTTT CASSYDRTGLNTEAFF TRBD1 . TRBJ1-1 TRBV6-2/TRBV6-3
TGTGCCAGCACCCCGGGTGAAAAACTGTTTTTT CASTPGEKLFF . . TRBJ1-4 TRBV12-3/TRBV12-4
TGCAGTGCTAGTTCGGGGAGGGATATCTATGGCTACACCTTC CSASSGRDIYGYTF . . TRBJ1-2 TRBV20-1
TGTGCCAGCAGCGGGGGGCCCGGCCGAATTTCCTACAATGAGCGGTTCTTC CASSGGPGRISYNERFF . . TRBJ2-1 TRBV9
TGTGCCACCAGTGACCAGGGCAGGGGGGAAGAGACCCAGTACTTC CATSDQGRGEETQYF . . TRBJ2-5 TRBV24-1
TGCAGTGCTAGTTCCAAGGGGCAGGGGCGATATGATGGCTACACCTTC CSASSKGQGRYDGYTF . . TRBJ1-2 TRBV20-1
TGTGCCAGCAGTGACCACGGACAGGCCCGGGCCAACGTCCTGACTTTC CASSDHGQARANVLTF TRBD1 . TRBJ2-6 TRBV2
TGTGCCAGCAGCTTACAGGGGGTTGGCTACGAGCAGTACTTC CASSLQGVGYEQYF TRBD1 . TRBJ2-7 TRBV7-9